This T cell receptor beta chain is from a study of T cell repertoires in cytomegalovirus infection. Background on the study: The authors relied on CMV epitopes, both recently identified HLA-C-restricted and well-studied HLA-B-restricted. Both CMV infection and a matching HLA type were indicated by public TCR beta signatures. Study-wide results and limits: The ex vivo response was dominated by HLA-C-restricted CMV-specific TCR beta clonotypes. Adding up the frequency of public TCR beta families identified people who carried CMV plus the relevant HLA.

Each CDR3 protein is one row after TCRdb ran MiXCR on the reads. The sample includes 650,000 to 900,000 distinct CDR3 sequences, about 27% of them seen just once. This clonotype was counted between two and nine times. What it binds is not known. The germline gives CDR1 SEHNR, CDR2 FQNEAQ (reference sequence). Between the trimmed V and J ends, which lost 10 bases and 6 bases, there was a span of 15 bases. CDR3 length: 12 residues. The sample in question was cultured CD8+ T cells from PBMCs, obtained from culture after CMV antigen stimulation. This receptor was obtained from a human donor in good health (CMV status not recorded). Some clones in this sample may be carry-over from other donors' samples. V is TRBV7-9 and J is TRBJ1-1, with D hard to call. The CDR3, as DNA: TGTGCCACCCAGCAAGGGATGGCTGAAGCTTTCTTT. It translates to CATQQGMAEAFF.